This T cell receptor (beta chain) emerged from a study of T cells and Merkel cell carcinoma outcomes. The data were produced by immunoSEQ multiplex PCR, yet TCRdb's version contains in-frame clones alone and is incomplete. The sample lists 11,000 to 15,000 clones; around nine tenths were seen once. Germline CDR1 and CDR2: SEHNR and FQNEAQ (reference sequence). V lost 7 bases and J lost 0, with 8 bases in between. The length of the CDR3 is 13 residues. Sample: tumor tissue from Merkel cell carcinoma. This receptor was taken from a human donor with Merkel cell carcinoma. The chain recombines TRBV7-9 with TRBJ2-3; D is ambiguous. The chain's CDR3 is CASTYSSTDTQYF. CDR3 nucleotide sequence: TGTGCCAGCACCTATTCGAGCACAGATACGCAGTATTTT.